This TCR beta chain was sequenced in a study of T cells in Graves' hyperthyroidism and ophthalmopathy (dated by TCRdb to about 2019). Study-level background: Peripheral blood samples were taken at initial diagnosis, before any treatment was given. In over five Graves' hyperthyroidism patients, the study also compared T-cell repertoires from thyroid tissue with T-cell repertoires from blood. An independent validation cohort of 18 to 20 hyperthyroidism patients and roughly 16 patients who later progressed to ophthalmopathy tested prospective prediction of ophthalmopathy. According to the paper, TCR Vbeta CDR3 sequencing was carried out on some 130 peripheral blood samples, which came from under 50 ophthalmopathy, approximately 72 hyperthyroidism and approximately 17 progressor patients. The approximately 100 discovery patients were randomly divided into training and test sets at a 7:3 ratio. To identify distinguishing TCR V-J signatures, a discovery cohort of 95 to 100 patients was used, comprising some 45 with Graves' ophthalmopathy and around 60 with stable Graves' hyperthyroidism. Following sampling, methimazole starting at 30 mg daily was given to hyperthyroidism patients, and high-dose intravenous methylprednisolone was given to ophthalmopathy patients.

Results and caveats for the whole study, not just this receptor: In validation, the model predicted progression to ophthalmopathy a median of 6.5 months before onset, with approximately 71% sensitivity and roughly 77% specificity. In cross-validation, a model built on a 13 V-J signature told ophthalmopathy apart from stable hyperthyroidism with approximately 91% sensitivity and roughly 81% specificity, and in testing the same model reached 80%/75%. Most expanded thyroid clonotypes (frequency above 0.001) were also detected in blood, a finding suggesting that blood repertoires may reflect thyroid immune responses. Sample size was not statistically predetermined, and blinding of investigators to group allocation was not performed.

Ophthalmopathy patients had moderately to severely active disease, Clinical Activity Score of at least 3, NOSPECS grade of at least 4, and duration under 3 months. Exclusion was applied to patients with uncontrolled infections, other autoimmune diseases, pregnancy or lactation. Diagnoses were based on clinical symptoms, serum thyroxine and TRAb, thyroid ultrasound and orbital computed tomography. Ficoll-Paque density gradient centrifugation was used to isolate PBMCs from 8 to 10 ml of fresh peripheral blood. Total RNA was extracted with Trizol reagent, and quality was checked on an Agilent 2100 Bioanalyzer. TCR beta CDR3 regions were amplified from RNA transcripts. The first round of RT-PCR for the TCR CDR3 was performed with the HTBI primer set and the Qiagen OneStep RT-PCR kit. Libraries were constructed in a second round of multiplex PCR, after which size selection and purification were performed. The libraries were sequenced on an Illumina HiSeq2000 using paired-end 100 bp reads. As for the original processing: Raw data were processed with SOAPnuke, discarding reads with adapters, uncalled bases, mean Phred below 15, or no exact constant-primer or identifier match. High-quality paired reads were merged using COPE v1.2.5, and each unique nucleotide sequence was defined as a clonotype. MiTCR v1.1 was used to align the clonotypes against IMGT TRBV, TRBD and TRBJ reference segments. Analysis was restricted to V-J combinations with a frequency above 0.0001, which covered roughly 99% of repertoires. The TCS score was defined as the ratio of F50 (clonal expansion) to E x V (chaos), calculated using BLOSUM62-based TCRdist between CDR3 peptides within each V-J. Welch's t-statistics and random forest reduced some 510 V-J features to 13, which were used in a naive Bayes classifier (R e1071). The public reads were reprocessed in TCRdb via fastp at Q25 and MiXCR, keeping in-frame beta chains. A single entry per CDR3 protein holds the most common genes and DNA from its merged rows. What appears here as the V and J calls and clone size reflects TCRdb's work, not the paper's. Counted in this sample were 490,000 or so distinct CDR3 sequences; just under 20% of them appeared once. In total, the top ten clones hold roughly 50% of the sample.

This clonotype was seen once. No antigen is known for it. Per-nucleotide qualities are absent, and no much larger clonotype sits a single base away. On its own, one read is weak support. CDR1 and CDR2 (MDHEN, SYDVKM) derive from the germline V gene. V lost 5 bases and J lost 7 bases, and the count of bases not matched to a germline gene is 8. The CDR3 runs 13 residues from the cysteine to the phenylalanine. Of all the DNA, just the CDR3 is kept, 39 bases in frame from base 1. The TCR was taken from a man aged 35 to 55 with Graves' ophthalmopathy. This sequence uses TRBV28 and TRBJ2-7; 7 nucleotides in the junction match TRBD1. The material sequenced was blood. The CDR3 reads CASSLGTVREQYF. The nucleotides are TGTGCCAGCAGTCTCGGGACAGTTCGGGAGCAGTACTTC. Reference TRBV28 and TRBJ2-7 proteins supply the regions before and after the CDR3; the full variable domain is: DVKVTQSSRYLVKRTGEKVFLECVQDMDHENMFWYRQDPGLGLRLIYFSYDVKMKEKGDIPEGYSVSREKKERFSLILESASTNQTSMYLCASSLGTVREQYFGPGTRLTVT.